The 27 T cell receptor beta chains reported below all come from one sample, sequenced in a study of cytomegalovirus exposure and HLA in healthy donors. A multiplex PCR was run with 60 Vbeta primers and 13 Jbeta primers. Data came from immunoSEQ multiplex PCR; TCRdb stores just in-frame clones and leaves some out. The sample spans 190,000 or so clones; the ten largest clones claim roughly 0.74%. Sequencing was carried out using PBMCs. Receptors originate from a boy aged 10-17 years in good health and CMV-seronegative.

This rearrangement joins TRBV6-1 to TRBJ2-2, with 10 bases matching TRBD1. Germline CDR1 reads MNHNS; CDR2 reads SASEGT. CDR3 length: 15 amino acids. After removal of 7 bases from V and 5 bases from J, the junction contained 7 bases not matched to a gene. This chain's CDR3 is CASNPTGGETGELFF. The CDR3 DNA reads as TGTGCCAGCAACCCGACAGGGGGCGAAACCGGGGAGCTGTTTTTT.

This rearrangement joins TRBV5-1 to TRBJ1-3; D gene unclear. The germline gives CDR1 SGHRS, CDR2 YFSETQ. CDR3 length equals 16 residues. V was pared by 1 base and J by 4 bases, with 15 bases between. The CDR3 reads CASSLYDNPPGNTIYF. CDR3 coding DNA: TGCGCCAGCAGCTTGTACGACAACCCGCCAGGAAACACCATATATTTT.

This chain joins TRBV5-6 and TRBJ2-5; 11 bases line up with TRBD2. The J call may be in error: the DNA end matches TRBJ2-7 better. The CDR3 loop spans 15 amino acids. CDR1 SGHDT and CDR2 YYEEEE come from the germline V gene. This CDR3 reads CASSSSGGLYYEQYF. CDR3 sequence (DNA): TGTGCCAGCAGCTCTAGCGGGGGGCTCTACTACGAGCAGTACTTC.

The gene calls are TRBV5-1 and TRBJ2-2; TRBD1 matches 8 bases. V gave up 1 base and J gave up 6 bases; unmatched junction bases: 8. This CDR3 region has 16 residues. In germline, CDR1 is SGHRS, CDR2 YFSETQ. DNA of the CDR3: TGCGCCAGCAGCTTGTTGCAGGGGGCGAGTTCCGGGGAGCTGTTTTTT. Translation gives CASSLLQGASSGELFF.

The chain couples TRBV18 to TRBJ2-6, with 8 bases aligning to TRBD2. V lost 6 bases, J lost 0 bases, and 1 base stayed unmatched. CDR3 length equals 15 residues. Germline assignment: CDR1 KGHSH and CDR2 LQKENI. CDR3 sequence (DNA): TGTGCCAGCTCCCGGGGGGGCTCTGGGGCCAACGTCCTGACTTTC. Translating gives CASSRGGSGANVLTF. Full variable domain (missing parts from reference TRBV18 and TRBJ2-6): NAGVMQNPRHLVRRRGQEARLRCSPMKGHSHVYWYRQLPEEGLKFMVYLQKENIIDESGMPKERFSAEFPKEGPSILRIQQVVRGDSAAYFCASSRGGSGANVLTFGAGSRLTVL.

V and J are TRBV19 and TRBJ2-1; D unresolved. V was pared by 5 bases and J by 5 bases, with 10 bases between. Germline CDR1 reads LNHDA; CDR2 reads SQIVND (reference sequence). This CDR3 has 13 residues. CDR3 amino acids: CASSETLHNEQFF. The CDR3 DNA follows: TGTGCCAGTAGTGAGACTTTACACAATGAGCAGTTCTTC.

Regarding this clone: It is likely a read error, because the conserved phenylalanine at the end of the CDR3 is missing. The chain links TRBV29-1 to TRBJ1-2, with TRBD1 matching over 7 bases. The CDR3 has 16 amino acids. Trimming took 3 bases from V and 5 from J; bases not matched to a gene: 15. Germline CDR1 and CDR2: SQVTM and ANQGSEA. CDR3 DNA sequence: TGCAGCGTTGATACCCTTACGACAGGGTACGGATATGGCTACACCCTC. This translates into CSVDTLTTGYGYGYTL.

This chain uses TRBV6-1 with TRBJ1-2, with a tentative D call TRBD1 (5 bases). Germline lookup yields CDR1 MNHNS and CDR2 SASEGT. V was trimmed by 5 bases and J by 6 bases, leaving 7 bases between them. CDR3 size: 11 residues. The CDR3: CASSLQDGYTF. CDR3 bases: TGTGCCAGCAGTCTACAGGATGGCTACACCTTC.

This chain links TRBV9 with TRBJ1-3; D might be TRBD1 (6 bases). Trimming removed 3 bases at V and 0 bases at J, with 13 bases between. CDR3 size: 16 residues. Per germline, CDR1 SGDLS and CDR2 YYNGEE. This CDR3 is CASSGGGAISGNTIYF. In DNA, the CDR3 is TGTGCCAGCAGCGGGGGGGGCGCGATCTCTGGAAACACCATATATTTT.

This chain links TRBV6-1 with TRBJ2-2, with D possibly being TRBD1 (5 bases). The CDR3 spans 14 residues. Germline CDR1 MNHNS, CDR2 SASEGT. Between the trimmed V and J ends, which lost 2 bases and 5 bases, there was a span of 9 bases. The DNA of the CDR3 is TGTGCCAGCAGTGAAATGGGGCGGACCGGGGAGCTGTTTTTT. It yields the protein CASSEMGRTGELFF.

The V and J genes are TRBV27 and TRBJ2-1, with 7 bases that match TRBD1. Trimming at V came to 2 bases and at J to 6 bases, leaving 4 bases not matched to a gene. The CDR3 length is 14 residues. Germline CDR1 reads MNHEY; CDR2 reads SMNVEV (reference sequence). CDR3 region: CASSLTPGGNEQFF. For the CDR3, the DNA is TGTGCCAGCAGTTTAACCCCAGGGGGCAATGAGCAGTTCTTC.

The CDR3 is CASSLAGAYEQYF. CDR3 nucleotides: TGTGCCAGCAGCTTAGCGGGAGCATACGAGCAGTACTTC. The rearrangement uses TRBV7-9 and TRBJ2-7, with D maybe TRBD2 (5 bases). The CDR3 covers 13 residues. The ends were cut back, 0 bases at V and 4 bases at J, with 7 bases in the middle. The germline V gene encodes CDR1 SEHNR and CDR2 FQNEAQ (reference sequence).

The CDR3 region has the DNA TGTGCCAGCAGTAGAAGCGGGGGGGAAATGAAGGAGCAGTTCTTC. Residues: CASSRSGGEMKEQFF. The gene calls are TRBV7-9 and TRBJ2-1; 10 bases match TRBD2. V lost 6 bases to trimming and J lost 10 bases; unmatched junction nucleotides: 12. Germline values: CDR1 SEHNR, CDR2 FQNEAQ (reference sequence). The CDR3 has 15 residues.

The V call is TRBV4-1, the J call TRBJ2-7; a weak D match, TRBD2 (5 bases). V lost 3 bases and J 6 bases, leaving 9 bases between the germline ends. CDR1 is MGHRA and CDR2 is YSYEKL in the germline V gene. CDR3 length: 12 amino acids. The CDR3 is CASSHLRGEQYF. Here the CDR3 DNA reads TGCGCCAGCAGCCACCTCCGGGGCGAGCAGTACTTC.

The rearrangement links TRBV2 to TRBJ2-7, with D possibly TRBD1 on 5 matching bases. The germline CDR1 and CDR2 sequences are SNHLY and FYNNEI. This CDR3 is built from 14 residues. The V end lost 4 bases, the J end lost 6 bases, and 16 bases lay between the germline ends. The CDR3 region is CASSGQGSPLEQYF. CDR3 coding DNA: TGTGCCAGCAGTGGTCAGGGCTCTCCCCTCGAGCAGTACTTC. Drawing the rest from reference TRBV2 and TRBJ2-7, the complete variable domain is EPEVTQTPSHQVTQMGQEVILRCVPISNHLYFYWYRQILGQKVEFLVSFYNNEISEKSEIFDDQFSVERPDGSNFTLKIRSTKLEDSAMYFCASSGQGSPLEQYFGPGTRLTVT.

This chain connects TRBV9 to TRBJ1-6; tentatively, D is TRBD1 (5 bases). Germline V CDR1 and CDR2: SGDLS, YYNGEE. Deletions cut 0 bases from V and 7 bases from J, with 11 bases between. The CDR3 length is 15 residues. The CDR3 here is CASSVGPGKNSPLHF. CDR3 DNA sequence: TGTGCCAGCAGCGTAGGGCCAGGGAAAAATTCACCCCTCCACTTT.

The CDR3 DNA is TGTGCCAGCAGCTTCGCCGGGAGGGGGGGGATGGATGAGCAGTTCTTC. It encodes CASSFAGRGGMDEQFF. V is TRBV11-2 and J is TRBJ2-1, with TRBD2 matching over 8 bases. Germline lookup yields CDR1 SGHAT and CDR2 FQNNGV. This CDR3 comprises 16 residues. Trimming cost V 3 bases and J 8 bases; bases outside gene matches: 12.

The rearrangement uses TRBV10-3 and TRBJ1-5; D unresolved. V was trimmed by 3 bases and J by 7 bases, leaving 7 bases between them. Germline V gives CDR1 ENHRY, CDR2 SYGVKD. This CDR3 has 12 amino acids. CDR3 sequence (DNA): TGTGCCATCAGTGACCTTTCCCAGCCCCAGCATTTT. It encodes CAISDLSQPQHF.

The rearrangement uses TRBV5-4 and TRBJ1-2; the D gene is possibly TRBD1 (5 bases). The CDR3 spans 13 residues. Germline V gives CDR1 SGHNT, CDR2 YYREEE (reference sequence). V lost 9 bases to trimming and J lost 7 bases, with 19 bases between them. DNA for the CDR3: TGTGCCACCCACGGCTTGGGGGGACGTGGCTACACCTTC. Translating gives CATHGLGGRGYTF.

The chain is built from TRBV5-6 and TRBJ2-5; D possibly corresponds to TRBD2 (6 bases). Trimming cost V 1 base and J 4 bases, with 14 bases left between them. From germline, CDR1 is SGHDT and CDR2 YYEEEE. The length of the CDR3 is 15 residues. CDR3 in amino acids: CASSLRNSGRETQYF. The CDR3 DNA follows: TGTGCCAGCAGCTTGAGGAACAGCGGGCGAGAGACCCAGTACTTC.

This chain connects TRBV7-8 to TRBJ2-7; TRBD2 agrees at 9 bases. In germline, CDR1 is SGHVS, CDR2 FQNEAQ. Trimming removed 0 bases from V and 3 bases from J; junction bases left unmatched: 6. CDR3 size: 16 residues. The CDR3 loop is CASSLAERGARYEQYF. The CDR3 DNA follows: TGTGCCAGCAGCTTAGCGGAGCGGGGGGCCCGCTACGAGCAGTACTTC.

The V and J genes are TRBV2 and TRBJ2-1, with D maybe TRBD1 (6 bases). In germline, CDR1 is SNHLY, CDR2 FYNNEI. Trimming took 4 bases from V and 3 from J, leaving 13 bases between them. The CDR3 sequence is 15 residues long. The CDR3 bases are TGTGCCAGCAGTGGAGTCACCAGGGGCTACAATGAGCAGTTCTTC. Encoded protein: CASSGVTRGYNEQFF.

The chain couples TRBV28 to TRBJ1-2; TRBD1 might be the D (6 bases). In germline, CDR1 is MDHEN, CDR2 SYDVKM. The CDR3 contains 14 residues. V gave up 7 bases and J gave up 4 bases, with 16 bases separating them. In nucleotides, the CDR3 is TGTGCCAGCAACTTACAGGGAGGGTCCTATGGCTACACCTTC. Protein product: CASNLQGGSYGYTF.

The V and J genes are TRBV7-9 and TRBJ2-4; 8 nucleotides match TRBD2. J lost 7 bases, V lost 5 bases, and 7 bases had no gene match. The CDR3 totals 14 residues. Germline values: CDR1 SEHNR, CDR2 FQNEAQ (reference sequence). CDR3 DNA sequence: TGTGCCAGCAGCACCACCGGGAGGGAGAACATTCAGTACTTC. This codes for CASSTTGRENIQYF.

V and J are TRBV4-2 and TRBJ2-2, with D unclear. Deletions cut 4 bases from V and 4 bases from J, with 10 bases between. The CDR3 covers 14 residues. From germline, CDR1 is LGHNA and CDR2 YNFKEQ. In DNA form, the CDR3 reads TGTGCCAGCAGCCCACCTTCCGGCACCGGGGAGCTGTTTTTT. Translating gives CASSPPSGTGELFF.

The chain joins TRBV5-5 to TRBJ2-5, with D unresolved. This CDR3 has 13 amino acids. V was trimmed by 4 bases and J by 11 bases, leaving 18 bases between them. Germline values: CDR1 SGHKS, CDR2 YYEKEE (reference sequence). The CDR3, as DNA: TGTGCCAGCAGCCTCCAGGTGACCTATGAGCAGTACTTC. As protein: CASSLQVTYEQYF.

The V and J genes are TRBV5-1 and TRBJ2-5; possible D gene TRBD1, 6 bases. V lost 1 base, J lost 5 bases, and 12 bases lay in between. The CDR3 contains 14 residues. Germline V gene sequence: CDR1 SGHRS, CDR2 YFSETQ. The CDR3 loop is CASSLSDRQETQYF. In DNA, the CDR3 is TGCGCCAGCAGCTTGTCAGACAGGCAGGAGACCCAGTACTTC.